This TCR beta chain was recorded in a study of cytomegalovirus exposure and HLA in healthy donors. Points from the study as a whole: Highly shared variants forming one cluster were likely a sequencing artifact.

For this clone: Its antigen is currently unknown.

Primers included in the PCR were 60 Vbeta and 13 Jbeta primers. Only in-frame clones appear in the TCRdb table, and some are missing; sequencing was by immunoSEQ multiplex PCR. The profile covers roughly 200,000 clones, with roughly 12% appearing a single time and approximately 8.4% taken by the ten largest. The sequenced sample was PBMCs. This TCR derives from a man over 45 in good health and CMV-seropositive.

The CDR3 reads CASRLTGGTEAFF. As DNA, the CDR3 is TGTGCCAGCAGACTGACAGGGGGCACTGAAGCTTTCTTT. V gene TRBV27 combines with J gene TRBJ1-1, with 9 bases identical to TRBD1. Germline values: CDR1 MNHEY, CDR2 SMNVEV (reference sequence). The V gene end was trimmed by 6 bases and the J gene end by 4 bases; junction bases not matched to a gene: 3. This CDR3 has 13 amino acids.